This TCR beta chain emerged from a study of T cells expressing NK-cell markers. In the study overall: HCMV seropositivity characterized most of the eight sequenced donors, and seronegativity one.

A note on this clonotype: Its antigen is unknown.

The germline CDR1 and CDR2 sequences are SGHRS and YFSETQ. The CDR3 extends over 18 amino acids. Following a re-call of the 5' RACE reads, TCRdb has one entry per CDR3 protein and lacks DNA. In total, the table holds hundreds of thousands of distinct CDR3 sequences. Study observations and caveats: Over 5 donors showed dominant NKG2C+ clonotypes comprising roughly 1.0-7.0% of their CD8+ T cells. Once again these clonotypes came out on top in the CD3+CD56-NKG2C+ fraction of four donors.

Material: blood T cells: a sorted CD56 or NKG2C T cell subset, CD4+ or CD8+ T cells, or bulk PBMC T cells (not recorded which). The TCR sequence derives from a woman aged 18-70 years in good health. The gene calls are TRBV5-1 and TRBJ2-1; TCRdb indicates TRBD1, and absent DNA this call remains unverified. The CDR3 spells CASSSKGASGSSYNEQFF.